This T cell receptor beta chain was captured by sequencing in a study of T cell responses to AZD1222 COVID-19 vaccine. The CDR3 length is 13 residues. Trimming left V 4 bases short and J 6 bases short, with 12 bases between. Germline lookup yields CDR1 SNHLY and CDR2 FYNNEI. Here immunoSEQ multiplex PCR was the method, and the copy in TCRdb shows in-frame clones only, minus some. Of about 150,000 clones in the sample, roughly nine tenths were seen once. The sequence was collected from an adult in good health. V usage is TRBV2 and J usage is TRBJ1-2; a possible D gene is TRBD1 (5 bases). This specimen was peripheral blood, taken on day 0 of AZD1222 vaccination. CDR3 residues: CASSGTRVDGYTF. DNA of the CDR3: TGTGCCAGCAGTGGGACCAGGGTGGATGGCTACACCTTC. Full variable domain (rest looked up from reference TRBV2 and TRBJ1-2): EPEVTQTPSHQVTQMGQEVILRCVPISNHLYFYWYRQILGQKVEFLVSFYNNEISEKSEIFDDQFSVERPDGSNFTLKIRSTKLEDSAMYFCASSGTRVDGYTFGSGTRLTVV.